This T cell receptor (beta chain) was recovered during a study of T-cell memory formation after mild COVID-19. About the research overall: TCR clusters largely stayed donor specific.

As regards this clonotype: What it binds is not known.

TCRdb fed the 5' RACE reads into MiXCR, producing one record per CDR3 protein. The repertoire holds 300,000 to 400,000 distinct CDR3 sequences, with 10% to 15% as singletons. There are 11 residues in the CDR3. V gave up 5 bases and J gave up 3 bases, with 4 bases separating them. Study-wide results and limits: Contracting clones localized mainly to CM and EM when CD4+ and mainly to EMRA when CD8+.

The chain is built from TRBV12-3 or TRBV12-4 and TRBJ1-2; no reliable D call. The sequenced sample was PBMCs or a T cell subset sorted from them (not recorded which). The receptor was isolated from a man aged 18 to 29 who had mild COVID-19 (a few samples of this study predate the infection). Cell type and time point are not known. For the CDR3, the DNA is TGTGCCAGCAGTCCGGACTATGGCTACACCTTC. Amino acid sequence: CASSPDYGYTF.